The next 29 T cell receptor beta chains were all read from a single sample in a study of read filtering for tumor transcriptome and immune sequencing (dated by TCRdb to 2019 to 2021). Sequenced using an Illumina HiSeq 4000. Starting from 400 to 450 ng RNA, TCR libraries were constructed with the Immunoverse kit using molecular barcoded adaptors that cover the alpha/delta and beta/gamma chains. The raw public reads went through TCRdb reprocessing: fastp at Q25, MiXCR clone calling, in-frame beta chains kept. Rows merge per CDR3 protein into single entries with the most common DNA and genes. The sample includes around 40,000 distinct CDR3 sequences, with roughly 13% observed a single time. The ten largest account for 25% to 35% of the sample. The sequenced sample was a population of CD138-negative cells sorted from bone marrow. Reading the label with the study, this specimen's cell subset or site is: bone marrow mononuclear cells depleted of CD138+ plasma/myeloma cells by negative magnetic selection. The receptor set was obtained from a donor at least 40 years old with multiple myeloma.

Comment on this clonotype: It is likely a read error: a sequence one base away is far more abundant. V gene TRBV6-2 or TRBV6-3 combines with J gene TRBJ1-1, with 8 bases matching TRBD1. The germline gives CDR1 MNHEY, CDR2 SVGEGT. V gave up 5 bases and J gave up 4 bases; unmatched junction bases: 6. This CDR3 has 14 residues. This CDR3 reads CASSPQGVSTEAFF. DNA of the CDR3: TGTGCCAGCAGTCCACAGGGGGTGAGCACTGAAGCTTTCTTT.

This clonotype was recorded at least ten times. CDR3: CASSLAGSADTQYF. Written as DNA, the CDR3 is TGCGCCAGCAGCTTGGCAGGGAGCGCAGATACGCAGTATTTT. The chain carries TRBV5-1 and TRBJ2-3; perhaps D is TRBD1 or TRBD2 (5 bases each). Deletions cut 0 bases from V and 4 bases from J, with 9 bases between. Germline V gives CDR1 SGHRS, CDR2 YFSETQ. The CDR3 sequence is 14 residues long. Drawing the rest from reference TRBV5-1 and TRBJ2-3, the complete variable domain is KAGVTQTPRYLIKTRGQQVTLSCSPISGHRSVSWYQQTPGQGLQFLFEYFSETQRNKGNFPGRFSGRQFSNSRSEMNVSTLELGDSALYLCASSLAGSADTQYFGPGTRLTVL.

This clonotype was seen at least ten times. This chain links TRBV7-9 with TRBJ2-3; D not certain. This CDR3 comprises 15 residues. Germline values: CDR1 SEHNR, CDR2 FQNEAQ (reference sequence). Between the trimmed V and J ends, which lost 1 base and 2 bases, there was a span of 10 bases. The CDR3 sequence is CASSLVGIHTDTQYF. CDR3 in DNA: TGTGCCAGCAGCTTAGTTGGGATACACACAGATACGCAGTATTTT.

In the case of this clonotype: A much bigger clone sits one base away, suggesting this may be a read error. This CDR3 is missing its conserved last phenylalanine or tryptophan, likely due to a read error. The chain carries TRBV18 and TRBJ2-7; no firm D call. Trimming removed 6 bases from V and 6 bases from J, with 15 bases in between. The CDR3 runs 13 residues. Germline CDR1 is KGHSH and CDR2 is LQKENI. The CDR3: CASSPGTRAEQYS. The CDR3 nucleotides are TGTGCCAGCTCCCCTGGAACTCGGGCCGAGCAGTACTCC.

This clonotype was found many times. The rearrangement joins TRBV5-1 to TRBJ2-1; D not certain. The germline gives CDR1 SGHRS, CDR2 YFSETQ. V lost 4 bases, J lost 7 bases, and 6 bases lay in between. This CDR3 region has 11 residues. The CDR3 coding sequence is TGCGCCAGCAGCACACGGAATGAGCAGTTCTTC. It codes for CASSTRNEQFF.

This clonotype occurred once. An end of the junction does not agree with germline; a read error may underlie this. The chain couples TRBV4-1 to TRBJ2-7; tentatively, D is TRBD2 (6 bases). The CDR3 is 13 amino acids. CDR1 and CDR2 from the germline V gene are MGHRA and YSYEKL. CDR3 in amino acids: CASSQGTSWERYF. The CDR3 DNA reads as TGCGCCAGCAGCCAAGGCACTAGCTGGGAGCGGTACTTC.

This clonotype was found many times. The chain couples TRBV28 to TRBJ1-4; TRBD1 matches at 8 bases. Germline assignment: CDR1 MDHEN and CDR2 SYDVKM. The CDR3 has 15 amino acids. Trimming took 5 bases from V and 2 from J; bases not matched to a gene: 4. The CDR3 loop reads CASSEHRGTNEKLFF. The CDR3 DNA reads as TGTGCCAGCAGTGAACACAGGGGGACTAATGAAAAACTGTTTTTT.

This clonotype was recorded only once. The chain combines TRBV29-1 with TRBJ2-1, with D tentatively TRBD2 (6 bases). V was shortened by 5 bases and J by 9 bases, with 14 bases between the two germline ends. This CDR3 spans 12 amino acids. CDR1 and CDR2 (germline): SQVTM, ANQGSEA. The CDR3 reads CSVMRLEAEQFF. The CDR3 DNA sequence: TGCAGCGTTATGCGACTAGAGGCTGAGCAGTTCTTC.

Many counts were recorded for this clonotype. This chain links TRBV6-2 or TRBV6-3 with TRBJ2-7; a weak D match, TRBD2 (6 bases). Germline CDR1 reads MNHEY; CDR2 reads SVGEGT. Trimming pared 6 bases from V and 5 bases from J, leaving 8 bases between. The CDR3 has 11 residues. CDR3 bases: TGTGCCAGCAGCCCGGGGGACGAGCAGTACTTC. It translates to CASSPGDEQYF.

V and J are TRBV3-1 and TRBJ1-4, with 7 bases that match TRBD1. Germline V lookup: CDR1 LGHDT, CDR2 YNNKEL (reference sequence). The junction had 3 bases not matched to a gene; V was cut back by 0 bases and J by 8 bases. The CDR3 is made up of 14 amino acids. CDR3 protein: CASSQDGDREKLFF. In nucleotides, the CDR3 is TGTGCCAGCAGCCAAGATGGGGACAGAGAAAAACTGTTTTTT.

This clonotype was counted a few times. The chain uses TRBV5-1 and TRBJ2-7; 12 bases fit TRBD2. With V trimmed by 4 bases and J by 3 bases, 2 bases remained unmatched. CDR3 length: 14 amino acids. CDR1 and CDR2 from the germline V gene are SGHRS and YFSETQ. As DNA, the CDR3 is TGCGCCAGCAGCCCGACTAGCGGGAGCTACGAGCAGTACTTC. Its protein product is CASSPTSGSYEQYF.

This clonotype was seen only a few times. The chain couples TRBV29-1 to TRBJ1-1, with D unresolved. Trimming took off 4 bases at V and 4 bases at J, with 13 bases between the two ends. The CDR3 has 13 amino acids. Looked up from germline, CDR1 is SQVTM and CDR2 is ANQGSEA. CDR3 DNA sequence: TGCAGCGTTGTGTCAAGGGAGGGCACTGAAGCTTTCTTT. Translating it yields CSVVSREGTEAFF. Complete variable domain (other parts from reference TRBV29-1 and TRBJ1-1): SAVISQKPSRDICQRGTSLTIQCQVDSQVTMMFWYRQQPGQSLTLIATANQGSEATYESGFVIDKFPISRPNLTFSTLTVSNMSPEDSSIYLCSVVSREGTEAFFGQGTRLTVV.

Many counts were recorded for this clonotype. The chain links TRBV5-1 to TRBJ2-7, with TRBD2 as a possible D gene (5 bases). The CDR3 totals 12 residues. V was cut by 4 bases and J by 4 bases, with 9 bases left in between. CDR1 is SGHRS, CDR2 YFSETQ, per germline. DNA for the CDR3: TGCGCCAGCAGCACCGAGGGATACGAGCAGTACTTC. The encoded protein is CASSTEGYEQYF. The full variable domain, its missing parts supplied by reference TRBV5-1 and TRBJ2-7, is KAGVTQTPRYLIKTRGQQVTLSCSPISGHRSVSWYQQTPGQGLQFLFEYFSETQRNKGNFPGRFSGRQFSNSRSEMNVSTLELGDSALYLCASSTEGYEQYFGPGTRLTVT.

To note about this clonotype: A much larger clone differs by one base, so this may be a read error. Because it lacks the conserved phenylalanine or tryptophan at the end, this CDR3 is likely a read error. The CDR3 DNA reads TGTGCCAGCAGTGGAGGCATAGCGGGCGCGACCCAGTACCTC. Its protein is CASSGGIAGATQYL. The chain employs TRBV2 and TRBJ2-5; 7 bases match TRBD2. This CDR3 is built from 14 residues. CDR1 SNHLY and CDR2 FYNNEI come from the germline V gene. V was pared by 4 bases and J by 7 bases, with 9 bases of the junction left unmatched.

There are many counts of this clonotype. This chain's CDR3 is CASSSGQGMQYF. CDR3 sequence (DNA): TGTGCCAGCAGTTCCGGACAGGGGATGCAGTACTTC. The rearrangement uses TRBV12-3 or TRBV12-4 and TRBJ2-7; 9 nucleotides line up with TRBD1. Trimming took 4 bases from V and 9 from J; bases not matched to a gene: 4. The CDR3 spans 12 residues.

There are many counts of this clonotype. In DNA form, the CDR3 reads TGTGCCAGCAGCCCTGGGCAGGGCTCCTACAATGAGCAGTTCTTC. Amino acids: CASSPGQGSYNEQFF. This rearrangement joins TRBV4-2 to TRBJ2-1; TRBD1 is a possible D gene (5 bases). CDR1 and CDR2 from the germline V gene are LGHNA and YNFKEQ. The CDR3 loop spans 15 amino acids. V was cut by 4 bases and J by 0 bases, with 10 bases left in between.

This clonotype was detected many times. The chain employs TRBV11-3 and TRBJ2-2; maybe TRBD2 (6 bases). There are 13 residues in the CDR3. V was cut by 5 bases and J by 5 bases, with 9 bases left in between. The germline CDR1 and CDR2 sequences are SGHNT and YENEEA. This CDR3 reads CASSPGLTGELFF. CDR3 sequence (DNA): TGTGCCAGCAGCCCGGGACTTACCGGGGAGCTGTTTTTT.

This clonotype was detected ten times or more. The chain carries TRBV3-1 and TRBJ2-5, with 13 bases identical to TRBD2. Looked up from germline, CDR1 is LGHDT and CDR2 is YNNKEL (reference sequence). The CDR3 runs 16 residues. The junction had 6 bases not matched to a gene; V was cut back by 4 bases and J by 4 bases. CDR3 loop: CASSPLAGGPRETQYF. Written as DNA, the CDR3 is TGTGCCAGCAGCCCACTAGCGGGAGGGCCGAGAGAGACCCAGTACTTC.

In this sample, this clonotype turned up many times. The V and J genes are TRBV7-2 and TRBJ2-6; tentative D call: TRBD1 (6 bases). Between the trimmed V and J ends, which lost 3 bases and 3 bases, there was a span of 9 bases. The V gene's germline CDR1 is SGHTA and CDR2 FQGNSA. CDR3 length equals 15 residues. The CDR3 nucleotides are TGTGCCAGCAGCTTGTCAGGGGTTGGGGCCAACGTCCTGACTTTC. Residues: CASSLSGVGANVLTF.

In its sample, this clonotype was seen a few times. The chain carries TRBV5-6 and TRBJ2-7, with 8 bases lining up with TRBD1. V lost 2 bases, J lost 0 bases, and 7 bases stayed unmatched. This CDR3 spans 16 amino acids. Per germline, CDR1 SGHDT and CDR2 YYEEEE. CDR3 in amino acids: CASSFLRTGNSYEQYF. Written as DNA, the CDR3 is TGTGCCAGCAGCTTTCTTCGGACAGGGAACTCCTACGAGCAGTACTTC.

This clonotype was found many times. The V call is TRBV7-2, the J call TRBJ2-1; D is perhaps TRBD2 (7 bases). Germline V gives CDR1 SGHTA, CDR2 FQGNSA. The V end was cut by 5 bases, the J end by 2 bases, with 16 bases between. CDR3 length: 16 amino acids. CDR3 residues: CASSPLGGAAYNEQFF. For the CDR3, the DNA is TGTGCCAGCAGCCCCCTTGGGGGGGCCGCCTACAATGAGCAGTTCTTC.

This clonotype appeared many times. DNA of the CDR3: TGTGCCAGCAGCACCGGACAGGACCGTAGCACAGATACGCAGTATTTT. Amino acids: CASSTGQDRSTDTQYF. The chain carries TRBV7-9 and TRBJ2-3, with 7 positions matching TRBD1. The trim removed 5 bases at V and 0 bases at J, leaving 8 bases unmatched. The CDR3 runs 16 residues. Per the germline V gene, CDR1 is SEHNR and CDR2 is FQNEAQ (reference sequence).

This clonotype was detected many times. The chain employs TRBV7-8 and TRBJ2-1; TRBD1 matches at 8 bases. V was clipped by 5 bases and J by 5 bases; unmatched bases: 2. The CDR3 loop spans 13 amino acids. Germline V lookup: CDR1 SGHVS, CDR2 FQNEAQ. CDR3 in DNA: TGTGCCAGCAGCAGGGACAGGAACAATGAGCAGTTCTTC. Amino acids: CASSRDRNNEQFF.

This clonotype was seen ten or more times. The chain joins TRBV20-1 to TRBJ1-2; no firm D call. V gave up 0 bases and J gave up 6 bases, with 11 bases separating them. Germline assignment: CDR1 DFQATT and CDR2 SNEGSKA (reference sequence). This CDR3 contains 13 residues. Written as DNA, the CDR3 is TGCAGTGCTAGAGATCAGGAACACGATGGCTACACCTTC. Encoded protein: CSARDQEHDGYTF.

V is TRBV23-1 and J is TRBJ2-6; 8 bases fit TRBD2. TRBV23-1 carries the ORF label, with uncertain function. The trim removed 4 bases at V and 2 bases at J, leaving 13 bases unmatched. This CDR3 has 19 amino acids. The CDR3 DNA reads TGCGCCAGCAGTCCGTCCCCGCGGGAGGCGAGTCCTGGGGCCAACGTCCTGACTTTC. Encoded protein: CASSPSPREASPGANVLTF.

As DNA, the CDR3 is TGTGCCAGCAGTTACGTGGTTTGGGGGAGTCGTACTGAAGCTTTCTTT. This codes for CASSYVVWGSRTEAFF. The V call is TRBV6-2 or TRBV6-3, the J call TRBJ1-1; TRBD1 is a possible D gene (5 bases). V gave up 2 bases and J gave up 5 bases, with 18 bases separating them. The germline CDR1 and CDR2 sequences are MNHEY and SVGEGT. CDR3 length equals 16 residues.

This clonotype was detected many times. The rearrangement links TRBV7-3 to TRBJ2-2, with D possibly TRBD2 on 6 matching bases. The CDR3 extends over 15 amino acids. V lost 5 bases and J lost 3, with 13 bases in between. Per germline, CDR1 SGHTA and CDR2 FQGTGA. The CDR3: CASSPVGGDTGELFF. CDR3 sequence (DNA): TGTGCCAGCAGCCCAGTTGGAGGGGACACCGGGGAGCTGTTTTTT.

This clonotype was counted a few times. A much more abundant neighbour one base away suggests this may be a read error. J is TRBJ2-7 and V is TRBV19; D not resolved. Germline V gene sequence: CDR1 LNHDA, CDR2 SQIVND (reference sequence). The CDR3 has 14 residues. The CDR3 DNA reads TGTGCCAGTAGTATAGCGGGTCCTTACTACGGGCAGTACTTC. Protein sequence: CASSIAGPYYGQYF.

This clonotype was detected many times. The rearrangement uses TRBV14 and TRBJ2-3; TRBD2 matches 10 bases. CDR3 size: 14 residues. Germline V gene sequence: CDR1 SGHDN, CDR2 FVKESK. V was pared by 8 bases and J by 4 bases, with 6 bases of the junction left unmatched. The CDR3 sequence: CASWASGSADTQYF. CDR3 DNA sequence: TGTGCCAGCTGGGCTAGCGGGAGTGCAGATACGCAGTATTTT.